These 8 T cell receptor beta chains came from one sample sequenced in a study of early T cells in non-severe SARS-CoV-2 infection. TCRdb independently ran MiXCR on the 5' RACE reads; one entry per CDR3 protein. This table holds about 22,000 distinct CDR3 sequences, about 5% found once. The sample was whole blood. These receptors were taken from an adult who was a healthcare worker with PCR-confirmed SARS-CoV-2 infection or an uninfected control (not recorded which).

About this clonotype: A much larger clone is a single base away; this may be a read error. The chain carries TRBV11-2 and TRBJ2-7; D not resolved. CDR1 and CDR2 from the germline V gene are SGHAT and FQNNGV. The CDR3 contains 11 residues. With 7 bases removed from V and 6 bases from J, the gap between germline ends came to 10 bases. The CDR3 DNA is TGTGCCAGCACCGAGACATCCGAGCAGTACTTC. It codes for CASTETSEQYF.

In this sample, this clonotype turned up many times. CDR3 in amino acids: CASSSMGQGASEQYF. The CDR3 region has the DNA TGTGCCAGCAGTTCGATGGGACAGGGGGCGAGCGAGCAGTACTTC. This sequence joins TRBV28 and TRBJ2-7, with 12 nucleotides matching TRBD1. Germline assignment: CDR1 MDHEN and CDR2 SYDVKM. The CDR3 consists of 15 residues. The V gene end was trimmed by 4 bases and the J gene end by 6 bases; junction bases not matched to a gene: 7. The variable domain in full, completed from reference TRBV28 and TRBJ2-7, reads DVKVTQSSRYLVKRTGEKVFLECVQDMDHENMFWYRQDPGLGLRLIYFSYDVKMKEKGDIPEGYSVSREKKERFSLILESASTNQTSMYLCASSSMGQGASEQYFGPGTRLTVT.

Ten or more counts support this clonotype. The gene calls are TRBV20-1 and TRBJ2-3, with 11 nucleotides matching TRBD1. Germline-derived CDR1 and CDR2 are DFQATT and SNEGSKA (reference sequence). CDR3 length: 14 residues. Trimming at V came to 5 bases and at J to 4 bases, leaving 5 bases not matched to a gene. The DNA of the CDR3 is TGCAGTGCTGGACAGGGGGCGCGTGCAGATACGCAGTATTTT. Protein: CSAGQGARADTQYF.

This clonotype appeared many times. The chain combines TRBV6-4 with TRBJ2-3; D is unclear. Trimming cost V 4 bases and J 2 bases, with 7 bases left between them. From germline, CDR1 is MRHNA and CDR2 SNTAGT. The CDR3 covers 13 residues. The CDR3 spells CASSVDHTDTQYF. The CDR3 coding sequence is TGTGCCAGCAGTGTCGACCACACAGATACGCAGTATTTT.

This clonotype has ten or more counts. J is TRBJ2-2 and V is TRBV5-1; TRBD2 agrees at 7 bases. CDR1 SGHRS and CDR2 YFSETQ come from the germline V gene. CDR3 length: 16 residues. V was clipped by 2 bases and J by 4 bases; unmatched bases: 8. CDR3 nucleotides: TGCGCCAGCAGCTTACCTAGCCCGGGGGGCACCGGGGAGCTGTTTTTT. Amino acid sequence: CASSLPSPGGTGELFF.

This clonotype was picked up many times. V is TRBV2 and J is TRBJ1-1; D remains unclear. Germline-derived CDR1 and CDR2 are SNHLY and FYNNEI. The ends were cut back, 1 base at V and 0 bases at J, with 3 bases in the middle. The CDR3 runs to 13 residues. The CDR3 DNA sequence: TGTGCCAGCAGTGAAGACCTGAACACTGAAGCTTTCTTT. It encodes CASSEDLNTEAFF.

In this sample, this clonotype turned up many times. This chain links TRBV5-1 with TRBJ1-4; 7 bases fit TRBD1. The V segment lost 3 bases and the J segment 7 bases; nucleotides outside the gene matches: 6. The CDR3 extends over 14 amino acids. CDR1 and CDR2 (germline): SGHRS, YFSETQ. The CDR3 bases are TGCGCCAGCAGCTCCGGGACAGCGGGTGAAAAACTGTTTTTT. Its translation is CASSSGTAGEKLFF.

This clonotype showed up many times. V is TRBV7-9 and J is TRBJ2-3; no reliable D call. This CDR3 is 12 amino acids long. Germline CDR1 SEHNR, CDR2 FQNEAQ (reference sequence). V was clipped by 5 bases and J by 6 bases, with 9 bases between them. The CDR3 nucleotides are TGTGCCAGCAGCCCCCCGGTCGATACGCAGTATTTT. It codes for CASSPPVDTQYF. The variable domain in full, completed from reference TRBV7-9 and TRBJ2-3, reads DTGVSQNPRHKITKRGQNVTFRCDPISEHNRLYWYRQTLGQGPEFLTYFQNEAQLEKSRLLSDRFSAERPKGSFSTLEIQRTEQGDSAMYLCASSPPVDTQYFGPGTRLTVL.